This T cell receptor (beta chain) was found in a study of T-cell memory formation after mild COVID-19. Study details: Clustering of TCRs was largely donor specific.

From germline, CDR1 is SGHTA and CDR2 FQGNSA. V lost 1 base, J lost 0 bases, and 12 bases lay in between. This CDR3 contains 16 residues. 5'RACE with constant-segment primers built TCRalpha and TCRbeta cDNA libraries with UMIs. MiXCR, applied by TCRdb to the 5' RACE reads, yields one record per CDR3 protein. This sample has more than 150,000 distinct CDR3 sequences, with roughly 20% found just once. This clonotype occurred many times. Its cognate antigen is unknown. Whole-study findings and limits: Contracting CD4+ clones lay largely in CM and EM, with CD8+ ones residing in EMRA. Cross-reactive memory apparently joined, as some responding clones appeared in pre-infection memory.

Material for sequencing was PBMCs or a T cell subset sorted from them (not recorded which). This chain links TRBV7-2 with TRBJ1-2; no clear D gene. The source of this sequence is a man between 18 and 29 years old who had mild COVID-19 (a few samples of this study predate the infection). Cell type and time point are not known. CDR3 in amino acids: CASSLDLVMTNYGYTF. The CDR3 DNA follows: TGTGCCAGCAGCTTAGATTTAGTTATGACTAACTATGGCTACACCTTC.